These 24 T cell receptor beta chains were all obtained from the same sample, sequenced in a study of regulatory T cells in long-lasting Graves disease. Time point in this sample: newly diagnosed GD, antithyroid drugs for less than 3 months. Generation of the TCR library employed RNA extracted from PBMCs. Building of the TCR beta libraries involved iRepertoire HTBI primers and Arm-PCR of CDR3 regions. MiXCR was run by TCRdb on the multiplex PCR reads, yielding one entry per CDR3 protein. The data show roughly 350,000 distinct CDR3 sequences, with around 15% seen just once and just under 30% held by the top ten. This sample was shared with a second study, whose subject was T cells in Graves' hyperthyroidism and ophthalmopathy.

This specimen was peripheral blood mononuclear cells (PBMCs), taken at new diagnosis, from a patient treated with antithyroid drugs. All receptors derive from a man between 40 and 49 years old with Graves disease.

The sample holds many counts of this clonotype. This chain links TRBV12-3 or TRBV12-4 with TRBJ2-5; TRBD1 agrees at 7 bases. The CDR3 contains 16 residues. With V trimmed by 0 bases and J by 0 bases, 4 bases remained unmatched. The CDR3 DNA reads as TGTGCCAGCAGTTTAGCGCTGGGACAGAACCAAGAGACCCAGTACTTC. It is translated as CASSLALGQNQETQYF.

The CDR3 spells CASSLATTYEQYF. In DNA form, the CDR3 reads TGTGCCAGCAGCTTAGCCACGACCTACGAGCAGTACTTC. The chain uses TRBV7-2 and TRBJ2-7; D not certain. V lost 0 bases and J lost 2, with 5 bases in between. CDR1 and CDR2 from the germline V gene are SGHTA and FQGNSA. This CDR3 is 13 amino acids long. Together with reference TRBV7-2 and TRBJ2-7, the CDR3 gives the full variable domain: GAGVSQSPSNKVTEKGKDVELRCDPISGHTALYWYRQSLGQGLEFLIYFQGNSAPDKSGLPSDRFSAERTGGSVSTLTIQRTQQEDSAVYLCASSLATTYEQYFGPGTRLTVT.

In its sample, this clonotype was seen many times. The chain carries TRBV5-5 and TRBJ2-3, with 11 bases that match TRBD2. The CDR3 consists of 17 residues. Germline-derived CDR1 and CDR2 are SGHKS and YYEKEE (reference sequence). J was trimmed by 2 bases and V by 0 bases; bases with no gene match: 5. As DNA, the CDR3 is TGTGCCAGCAGCTTGGGACCACTAGCGGGGGACACAGATACGCAGTATTTT. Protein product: CASSLGPLAGDTDTQYF.

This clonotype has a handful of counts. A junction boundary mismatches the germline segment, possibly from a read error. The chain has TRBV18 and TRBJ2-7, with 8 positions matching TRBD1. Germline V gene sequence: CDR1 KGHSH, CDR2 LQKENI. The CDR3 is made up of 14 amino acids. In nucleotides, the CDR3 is TGTGCCAGCTCAAGGGACAGGAGCTCCTACGAGCGGTACTTC. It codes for CASSRDRSSYERYF.

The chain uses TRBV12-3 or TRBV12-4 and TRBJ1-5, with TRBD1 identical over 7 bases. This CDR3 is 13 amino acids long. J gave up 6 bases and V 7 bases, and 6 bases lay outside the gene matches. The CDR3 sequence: CASTDRAAQPQHF. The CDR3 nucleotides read TGTGCCAGCACCGACAGGGCGGCTCAGCCCCAGCATTTT.

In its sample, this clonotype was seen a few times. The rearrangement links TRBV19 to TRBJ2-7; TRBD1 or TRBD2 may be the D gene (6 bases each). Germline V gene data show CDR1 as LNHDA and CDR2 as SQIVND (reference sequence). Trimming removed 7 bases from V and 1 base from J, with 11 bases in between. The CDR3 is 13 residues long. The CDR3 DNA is TGTGCCAGTAAGAGAGGGGGGTCCTACGAGCAGTACTTC. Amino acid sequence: CASKRGGSYEQYF.

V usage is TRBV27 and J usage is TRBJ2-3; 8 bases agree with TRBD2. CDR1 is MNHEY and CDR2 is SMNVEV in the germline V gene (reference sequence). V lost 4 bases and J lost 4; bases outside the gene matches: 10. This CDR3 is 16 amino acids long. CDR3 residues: CASSYFGTSTADTQYF. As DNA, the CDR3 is TGTGCCAGCAGTTATTTTGGGACTAGTACCGCAGATACGCAGTATTTT.

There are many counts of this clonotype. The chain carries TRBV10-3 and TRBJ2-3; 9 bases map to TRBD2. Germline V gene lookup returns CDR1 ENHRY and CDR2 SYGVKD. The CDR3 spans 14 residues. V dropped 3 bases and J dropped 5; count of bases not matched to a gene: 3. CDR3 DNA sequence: TGTGCCATCAGTGATGGCGGGGGGGGAGATACGCAGTATTTT. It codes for CAISDGGGGDTQYF.

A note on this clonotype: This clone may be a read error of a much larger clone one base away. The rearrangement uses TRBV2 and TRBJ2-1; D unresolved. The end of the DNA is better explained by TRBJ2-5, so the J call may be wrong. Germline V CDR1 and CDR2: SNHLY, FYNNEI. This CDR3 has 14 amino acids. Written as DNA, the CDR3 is TGTGCCAGCAGTGTTGAGACGGAACAAGAGACCCAGTACTTC. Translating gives CASSVETEQETQYF.

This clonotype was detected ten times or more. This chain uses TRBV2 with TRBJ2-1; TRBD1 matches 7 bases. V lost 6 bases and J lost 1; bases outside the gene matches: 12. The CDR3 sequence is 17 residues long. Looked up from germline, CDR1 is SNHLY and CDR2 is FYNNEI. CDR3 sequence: CASRQPGQKLSYNEQFF. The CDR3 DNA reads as TGTGCCAGCAGGCAACCGGGACAGAAATTGTCCTACAATGAGCAGTTCTTC.

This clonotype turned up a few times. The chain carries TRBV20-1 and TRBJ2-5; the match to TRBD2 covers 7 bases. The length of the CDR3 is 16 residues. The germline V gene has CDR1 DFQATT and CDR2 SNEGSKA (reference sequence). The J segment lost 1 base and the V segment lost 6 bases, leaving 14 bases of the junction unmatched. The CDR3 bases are TGCAGTGCCAAGCCCCTTGGGGCTAGCGGCCAAGAGACCCAGTACTTC. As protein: CSAKPLGASGQETQYF.

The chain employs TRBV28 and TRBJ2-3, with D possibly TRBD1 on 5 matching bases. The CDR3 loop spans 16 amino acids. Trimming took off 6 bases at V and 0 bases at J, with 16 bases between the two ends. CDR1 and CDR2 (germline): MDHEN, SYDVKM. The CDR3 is CASSGRQFWSTDTQYF. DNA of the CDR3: TGTGCCAGCAGCGGAAGACAGTTTTGGAGCACAGATACGCAGTATTTT.

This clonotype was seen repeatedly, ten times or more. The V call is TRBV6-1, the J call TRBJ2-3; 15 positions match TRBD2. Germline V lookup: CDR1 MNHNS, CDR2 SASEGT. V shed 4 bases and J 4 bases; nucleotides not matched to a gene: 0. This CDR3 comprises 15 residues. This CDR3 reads CASSGTSGGADTQYF. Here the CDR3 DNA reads TGTGCCAGCAGTGGGACTAGCGGGGGGGCAGATACGCAGTATTTT.

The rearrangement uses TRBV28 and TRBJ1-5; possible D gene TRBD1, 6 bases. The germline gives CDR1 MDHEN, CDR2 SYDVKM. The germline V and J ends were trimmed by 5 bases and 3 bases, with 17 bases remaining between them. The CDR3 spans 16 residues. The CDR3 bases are TGTGCCAGCAGTGCCTACGGCAGGGGCACCAATCAGCCCCAGCATTTT. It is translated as CASSAYGRGTNQPQHF.

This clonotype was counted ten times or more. In DNA form, the CDR3 reads TGCAGCGTTACGACAGATACGCAGTATTTT. It translates to CSVTTDTQYF. The genes are TRBV29-1 and TRBJ2-3; D call uncertain. V lost 5 bases and J 3 bases, leaving 3 bases between the germline ends. CDR1 is SQVTM, CDR2 ANQGSEA, per germline. This CDR3 is 10 amino acids long.

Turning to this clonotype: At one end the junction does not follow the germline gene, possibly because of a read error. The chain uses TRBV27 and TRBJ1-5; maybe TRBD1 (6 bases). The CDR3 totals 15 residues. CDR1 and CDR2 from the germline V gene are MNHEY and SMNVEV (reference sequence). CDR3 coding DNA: TGTGCCAGCAGTAGCTACAGGGCTCTGAATCAGTCCCAGCATTTT. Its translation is CASSSYRALNQSQHF.

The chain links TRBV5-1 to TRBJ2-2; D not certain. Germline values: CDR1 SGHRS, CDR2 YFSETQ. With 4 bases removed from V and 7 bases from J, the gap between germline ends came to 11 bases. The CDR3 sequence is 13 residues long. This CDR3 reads CASSQDQLGELFF. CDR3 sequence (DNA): TGCGCCAGCAGCCAGGATCAGCTCGGGGAGCTGTTTTTT.

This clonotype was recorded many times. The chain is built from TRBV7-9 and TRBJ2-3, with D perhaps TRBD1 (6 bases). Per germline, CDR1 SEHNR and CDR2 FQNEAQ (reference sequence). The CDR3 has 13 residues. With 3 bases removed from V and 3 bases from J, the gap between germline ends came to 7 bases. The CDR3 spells CASSFGQTDTQYF. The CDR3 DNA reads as TGTGCCAGCAGCTTCGGACAGACAGATACGCAGTATTTT.

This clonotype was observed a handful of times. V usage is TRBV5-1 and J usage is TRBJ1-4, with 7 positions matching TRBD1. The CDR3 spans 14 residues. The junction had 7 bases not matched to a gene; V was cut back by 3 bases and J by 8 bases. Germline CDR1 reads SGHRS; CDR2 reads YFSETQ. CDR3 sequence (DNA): TGCGCCAGCAGCTCGGGACAGTATTTAGAAAAACTGTTTTTT. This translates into CASSSGQYLEKLFF.

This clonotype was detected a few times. The CDR3 protein is CAIGWADTQYF. The CDR3 DNA sequence: TGTGCCATCGGGTGGGCAGATACGCAGTATTTT. The chain joins TRBV27 to TRBJ2-3; D is unclear. Per germline, CDR1 MNHEY and CDR2 SMNVEV (reference sequence). The CDR3 is 11 residues long. Trimming removed 10 bases from V and 4 bases from J, with 9 bases in between.

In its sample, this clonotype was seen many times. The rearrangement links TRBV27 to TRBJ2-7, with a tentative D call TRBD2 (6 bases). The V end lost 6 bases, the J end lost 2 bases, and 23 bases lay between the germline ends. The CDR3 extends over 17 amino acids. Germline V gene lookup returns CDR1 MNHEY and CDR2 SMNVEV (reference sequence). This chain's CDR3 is CASSQGGVFTYPYEQYF. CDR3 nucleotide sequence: TGTGCCAGCAGCCAGGGCGGGGTCTTTACTTATCCCTACGAGCAGTACTTC.

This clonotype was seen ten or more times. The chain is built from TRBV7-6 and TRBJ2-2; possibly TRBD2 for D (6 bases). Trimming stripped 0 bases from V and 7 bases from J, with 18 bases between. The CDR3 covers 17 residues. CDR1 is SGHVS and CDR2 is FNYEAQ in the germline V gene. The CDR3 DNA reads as TGTGCCAGCAGCTTAGCGGTCCGGGGGACCGGAGGCGGGGAGCTGTTTTTT. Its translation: CASSLAVRGTGGGELFF.

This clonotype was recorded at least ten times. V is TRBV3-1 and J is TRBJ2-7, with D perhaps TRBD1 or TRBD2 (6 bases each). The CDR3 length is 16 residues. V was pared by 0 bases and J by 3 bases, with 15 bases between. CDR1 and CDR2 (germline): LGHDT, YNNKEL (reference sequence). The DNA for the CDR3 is TGTGCCAGCAGCCAAGATCTTCGGGGGCCCCACTACGAGCAGTACTTC. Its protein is CASSQDLRGPHYEQYF.

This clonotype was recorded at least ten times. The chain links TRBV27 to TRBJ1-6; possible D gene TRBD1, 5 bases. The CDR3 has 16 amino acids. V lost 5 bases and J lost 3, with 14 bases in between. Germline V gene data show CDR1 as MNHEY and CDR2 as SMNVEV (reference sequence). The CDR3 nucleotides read TGTGCCAGCAGTCGGGCCGGTGGGGGCTATAATTCACCCCTCCACTTT. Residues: CASSRAGGGYNSPLHF.